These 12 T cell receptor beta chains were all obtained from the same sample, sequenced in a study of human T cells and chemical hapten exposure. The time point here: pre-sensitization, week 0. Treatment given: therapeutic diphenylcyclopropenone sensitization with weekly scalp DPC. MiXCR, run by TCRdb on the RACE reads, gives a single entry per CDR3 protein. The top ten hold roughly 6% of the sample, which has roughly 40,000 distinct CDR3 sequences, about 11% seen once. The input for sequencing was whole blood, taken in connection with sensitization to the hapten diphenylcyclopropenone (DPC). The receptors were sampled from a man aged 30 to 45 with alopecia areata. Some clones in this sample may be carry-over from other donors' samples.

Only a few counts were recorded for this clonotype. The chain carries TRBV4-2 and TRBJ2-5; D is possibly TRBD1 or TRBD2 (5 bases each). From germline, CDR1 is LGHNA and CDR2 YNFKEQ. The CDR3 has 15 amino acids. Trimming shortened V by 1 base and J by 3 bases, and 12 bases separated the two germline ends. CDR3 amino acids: CASSQVRDGEETQYF. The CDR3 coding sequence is TGTGCCAGCAGCCAAGTACGGGACGGTGAAGAGACCCAGTACTTC.

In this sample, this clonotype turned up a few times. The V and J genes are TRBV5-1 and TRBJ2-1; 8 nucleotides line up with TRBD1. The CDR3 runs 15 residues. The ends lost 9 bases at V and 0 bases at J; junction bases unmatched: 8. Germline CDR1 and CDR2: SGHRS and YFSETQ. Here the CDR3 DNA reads TGCGCCACCACCCCAGGACAGGGCTCCTACAATGAGCAGTTCTTC. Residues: CATTPGQGSYNEQFF.

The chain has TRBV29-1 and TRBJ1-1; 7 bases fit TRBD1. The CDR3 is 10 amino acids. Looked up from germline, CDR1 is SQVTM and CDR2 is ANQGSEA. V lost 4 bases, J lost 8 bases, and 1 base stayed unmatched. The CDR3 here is CSVVDREAFF. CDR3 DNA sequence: TGCAGCGTTGTGGACAGGGAAGCTTTCTTT.

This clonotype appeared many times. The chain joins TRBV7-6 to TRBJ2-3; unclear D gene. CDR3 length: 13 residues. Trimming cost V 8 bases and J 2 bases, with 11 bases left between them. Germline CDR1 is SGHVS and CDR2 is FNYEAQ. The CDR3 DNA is TGTGCCAGCTCTGCGGAGATCACAGATACGCAGTATTTT. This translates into CASSAEITDTQYF.

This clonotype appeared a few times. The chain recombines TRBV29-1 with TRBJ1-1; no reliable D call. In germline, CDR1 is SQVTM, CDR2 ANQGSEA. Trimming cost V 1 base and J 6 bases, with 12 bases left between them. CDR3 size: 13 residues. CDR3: CSVEGRARAEAFF. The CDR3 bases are TGCAGCGTTGAAGGTCGTGCTCGGGCTGAAGCTTTCTTT.

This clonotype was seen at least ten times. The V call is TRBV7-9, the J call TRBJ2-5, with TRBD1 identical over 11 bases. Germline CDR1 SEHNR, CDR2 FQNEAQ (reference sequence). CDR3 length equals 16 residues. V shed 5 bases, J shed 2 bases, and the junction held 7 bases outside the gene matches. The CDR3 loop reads CASSPGQGAKQETQYF. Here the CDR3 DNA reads TGTGCCAGCAGCCCAGGACAGGGGGCAAAACAAGAGACCCAGTACTTC.

CDR3 residues: CASSFRVWAEAFF. Here the CDR3 DNA reads TGTGCCAGCAGTTTCAGGGTATGGGCTGAAGCTTTCTTT. The rearrangement uses TRBV27 and TRBJ1-1, with D perhaps TRBD1 (5 bases). Germline CDR1 and CDR2: MNHEY and SMNVEV (reference sequence). The V end lost 3 bases, the J end lost 6 bases, and 11 bases lay between the germline ends. The CDR3 is 13 amino acids.

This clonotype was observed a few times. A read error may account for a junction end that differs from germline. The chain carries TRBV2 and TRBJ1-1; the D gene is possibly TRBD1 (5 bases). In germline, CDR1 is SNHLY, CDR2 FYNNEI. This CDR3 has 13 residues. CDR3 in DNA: TGTGCCAGCAGCGAAGGGGAGTACACTGAAGCTTTCTTT. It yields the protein CASSEGEYTEAFF.

The CDR3 DNA reads as TGTGCCAGCAGCGTAGGGGGTAATCAAGAGACCCAGTACTTC. Its protein is CASSVGGNQETQYF. The V gene is TRBV9, the J gene TRBJ2-5; D is unclear. This CDR3 spans 14 amino acids. V was trimmed by 0 bases and J by 2 bases, leaving 8 bases between them. CDR1 SGDLS and CDR2 YYNGEE come from the germline V gene.

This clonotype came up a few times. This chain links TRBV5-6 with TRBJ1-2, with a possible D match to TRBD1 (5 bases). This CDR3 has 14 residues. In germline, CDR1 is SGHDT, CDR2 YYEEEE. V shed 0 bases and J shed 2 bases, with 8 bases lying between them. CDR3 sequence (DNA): TGTGCCAGCAGCTTGGCCAGGGAGAACTATGGCTACACCTTC. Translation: CASSLARENYGYTF.

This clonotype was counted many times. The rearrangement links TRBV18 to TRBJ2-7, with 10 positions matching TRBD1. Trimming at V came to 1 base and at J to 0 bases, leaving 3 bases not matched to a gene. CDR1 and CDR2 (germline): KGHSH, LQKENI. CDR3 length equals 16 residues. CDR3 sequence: CASSPLGTGVSYEQYF. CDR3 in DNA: TGTGCCAGCTCACCACTCGGGACAGGGGTCTCCTACGAGCAGTACTTC.

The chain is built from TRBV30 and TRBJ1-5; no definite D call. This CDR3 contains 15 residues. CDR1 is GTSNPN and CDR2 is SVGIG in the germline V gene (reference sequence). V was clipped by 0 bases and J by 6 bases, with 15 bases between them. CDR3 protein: CAWSVAGGRSQPQHF. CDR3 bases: TGTGCCTGGAGTGTAGCAGGCGGCCGGAGTCAGCCCCAGCATTTT. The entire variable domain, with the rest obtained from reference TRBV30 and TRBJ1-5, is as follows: SQTIHQWPATLVQPVGSPLSLECTVEGTSNPNLYWYRQAAGRGLQLLFYSVGIGQISSEVPQNLSASRPQDRQFILSSKKLLLSDSGFYLCAWSVAGGRSQPQHFGDGTRLSIL.